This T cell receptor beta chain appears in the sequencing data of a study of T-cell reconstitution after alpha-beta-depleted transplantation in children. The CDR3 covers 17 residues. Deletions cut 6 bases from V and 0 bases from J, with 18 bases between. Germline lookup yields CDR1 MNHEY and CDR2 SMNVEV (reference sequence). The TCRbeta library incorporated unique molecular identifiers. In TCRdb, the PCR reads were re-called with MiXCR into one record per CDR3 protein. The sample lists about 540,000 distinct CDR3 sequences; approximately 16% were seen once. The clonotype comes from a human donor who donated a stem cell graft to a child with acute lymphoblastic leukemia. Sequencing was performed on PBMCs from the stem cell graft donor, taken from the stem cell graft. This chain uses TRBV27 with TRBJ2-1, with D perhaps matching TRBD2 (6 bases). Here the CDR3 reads CASSPGGPGSSYNEQFF. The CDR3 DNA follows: TGTGCCAGCAGCCCCGGAGGTCCCGGGAGCTCCTACAATGAGCAGTTCTTC.